This T cell receptor beta chain appears in the sequencing data of a study of T cells after posttransplantation cyclophosphamide. The CDR3 spans 14 residues. V was trimmed by 2 bases and J by 7 bases, leaving 14 bases between them. Germline lookup yields CDR1 MNHNS and CDR2 SASEGT. For this clone: What it binds is unknown.

Study-wide points: TRB clonality was highly associated with recipient CMV seropositivity and reactivation.

The repertoire was sequenced with immunoSEQ multiplex PCR; TCRdb's copy has only in-frame clones and lacks some. The repertoire consists of tens of thousands of clones, with 85% to 90% occurring once and the leading ten covering around 10%. Treatment was busulfan-fludarabine conditioning, a marrow graft, and cyclophosphamide on days +3 and +4. The receptor comes from a female patient aged 25-39 years who received an allogeneic stem cell transplant from an unrelated donor, was CMV-positive, and had no GVHD. The T cells may come from the graft donor. The sample consisted of PBMCs, taken after allogeneic stem cell transplant with posttransplant cyclophosphamide. V usage is TRBV6-1 and J usage is TRBJ2-5, with D maybe TRBD2 (5 bases). CDR3 protein: CASSEHAQAGTQYF. The CDR3 bases are TGTGCCAGCAGTGAACACGCCCAGGCGGGGACCCAGTACTTC.